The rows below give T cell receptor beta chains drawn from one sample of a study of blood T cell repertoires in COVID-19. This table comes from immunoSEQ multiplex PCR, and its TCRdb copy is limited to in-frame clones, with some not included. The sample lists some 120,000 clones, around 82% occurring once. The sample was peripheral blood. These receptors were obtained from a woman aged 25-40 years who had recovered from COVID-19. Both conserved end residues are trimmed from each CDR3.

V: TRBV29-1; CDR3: SVEYRGGAANEKLF
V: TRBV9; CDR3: ASSVDTRNTEAF
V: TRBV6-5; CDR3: ASGGDIREKLF
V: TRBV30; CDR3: AWSVLSGLYNEQF
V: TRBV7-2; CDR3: ASSLVTGSGNQPQH
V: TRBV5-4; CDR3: ASSTEQTMNTEAF
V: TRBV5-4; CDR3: ASSPSGGLVETQY
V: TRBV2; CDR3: ASSADRGRSPLH
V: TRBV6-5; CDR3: ASSPRDRAYEQY
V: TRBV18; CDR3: ASSPPLAGKDTQY
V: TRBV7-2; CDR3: ASSLGVGRGTEAF
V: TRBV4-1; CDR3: ASSLLGGPREPQH
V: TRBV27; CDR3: ASSLRYKLF
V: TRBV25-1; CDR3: ASSQALEEPQH
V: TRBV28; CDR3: AGSGGTRNSPLH
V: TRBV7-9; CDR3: ASSLQGTPTEAF
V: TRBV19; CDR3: ASVGQGSNQPQH
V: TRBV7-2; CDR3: ASSFRPGLEQF
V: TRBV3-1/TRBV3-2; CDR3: ASSQRDTQY
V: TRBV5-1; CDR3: ASSPPSRGDTGELF
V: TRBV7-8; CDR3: ASSLRGAGEAF
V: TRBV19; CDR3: ASSIGDQRGGYVTYNEQF
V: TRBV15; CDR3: ATTRLNTEAF
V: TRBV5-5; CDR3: ASRTSQGGNNSPLH
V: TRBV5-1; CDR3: ASSLDSLNEQF
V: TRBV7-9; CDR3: ASSQGQGSDTQY
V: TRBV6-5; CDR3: ASTRDGQGNYGYT
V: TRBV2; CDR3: ASKILAGAQETQY
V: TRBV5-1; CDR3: ASSLGLAGDEQF
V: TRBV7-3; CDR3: ASSLRGAGVFAETQY
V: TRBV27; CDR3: ASRRLDRTNSPLH
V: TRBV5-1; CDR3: ASALSTGNTEAF
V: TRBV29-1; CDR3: SVYRDRHYEQY
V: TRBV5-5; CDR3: ASSTDRNNSPLH
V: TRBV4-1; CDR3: ASSHKTGVNTEAF
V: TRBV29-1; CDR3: SVEEGGRIGYT
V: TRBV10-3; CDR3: AISPTGIYGYT
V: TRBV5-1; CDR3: ASSLTTNTEAF
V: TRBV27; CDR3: ASSSGGFQRVIRGYEQY
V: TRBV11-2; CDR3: ASMAGGPINEQF
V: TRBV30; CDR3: AWMPGKGNQPQH
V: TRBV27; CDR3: ASRNLAGLQETQY
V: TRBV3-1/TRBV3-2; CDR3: ASSQPDIAYEQY
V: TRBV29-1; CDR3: SVRTGTTYEQY
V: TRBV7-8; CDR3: ASSLVVWRETQY
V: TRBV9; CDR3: ASSGHRGGGQATQY
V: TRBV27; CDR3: ASSFERTGNYEQY
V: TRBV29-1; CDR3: SVEGDWGGQY
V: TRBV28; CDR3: ASSLRASNTGELF
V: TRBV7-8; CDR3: ASRGQGNTIY
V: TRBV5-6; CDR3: ASSLASLETQY
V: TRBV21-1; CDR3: APRQGLARRDEQF
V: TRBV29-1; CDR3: SVGADYGYT
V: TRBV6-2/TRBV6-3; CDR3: ASSKLGQGHQPQH